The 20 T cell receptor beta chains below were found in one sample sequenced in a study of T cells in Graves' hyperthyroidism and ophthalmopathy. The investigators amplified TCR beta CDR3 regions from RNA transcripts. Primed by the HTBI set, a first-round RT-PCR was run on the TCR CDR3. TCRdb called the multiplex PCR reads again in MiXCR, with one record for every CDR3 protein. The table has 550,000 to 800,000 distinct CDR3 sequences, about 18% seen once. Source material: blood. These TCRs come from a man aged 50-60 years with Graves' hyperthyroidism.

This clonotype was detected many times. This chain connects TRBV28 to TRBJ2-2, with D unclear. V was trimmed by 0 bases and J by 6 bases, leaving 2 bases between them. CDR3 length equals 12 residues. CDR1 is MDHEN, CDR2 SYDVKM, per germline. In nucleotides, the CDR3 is TGTGCCAGCAGTTTATGGGCCGGGGAGCTGTTTTTT. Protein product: CASSLWAGELFF.

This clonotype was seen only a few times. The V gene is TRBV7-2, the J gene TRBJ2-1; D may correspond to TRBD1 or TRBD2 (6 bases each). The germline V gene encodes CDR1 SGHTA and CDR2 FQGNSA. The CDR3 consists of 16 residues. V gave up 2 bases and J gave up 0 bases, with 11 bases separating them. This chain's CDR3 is CASSLWGASSYNEQFF. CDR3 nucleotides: TGTGCCAGCAGCTTATGGGGGGCTAGCTCCTACAATGAGCAGTTCTTC.

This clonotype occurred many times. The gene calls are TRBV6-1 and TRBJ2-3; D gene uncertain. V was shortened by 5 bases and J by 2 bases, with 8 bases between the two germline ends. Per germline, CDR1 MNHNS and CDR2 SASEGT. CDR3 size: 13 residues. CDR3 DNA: TGTGCCAGCAGTCCCCCGTACACAGATACGCAGTATTTT. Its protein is CASSPPYTDTQYF.

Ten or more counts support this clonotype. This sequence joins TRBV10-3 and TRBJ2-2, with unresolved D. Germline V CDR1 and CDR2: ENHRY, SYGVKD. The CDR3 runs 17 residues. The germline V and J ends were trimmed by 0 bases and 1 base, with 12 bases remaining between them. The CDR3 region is CAISESAQSGNTGELFF. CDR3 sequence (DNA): TGTGCCATCAGTGAGTCGGCCCAATCTGGGAACACCGGGGAGCTGTTTTTT.

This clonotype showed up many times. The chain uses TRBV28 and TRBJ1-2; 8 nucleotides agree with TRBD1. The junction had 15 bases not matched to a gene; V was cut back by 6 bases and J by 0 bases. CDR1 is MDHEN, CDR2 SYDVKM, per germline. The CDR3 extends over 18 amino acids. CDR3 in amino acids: CASSRIPQGAFANYGYTF. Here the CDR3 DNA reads TGTGCCAGCAGCCGAATCCCCCAGGGGGCCTTTGCTAACTATGGCTACACCTTC.

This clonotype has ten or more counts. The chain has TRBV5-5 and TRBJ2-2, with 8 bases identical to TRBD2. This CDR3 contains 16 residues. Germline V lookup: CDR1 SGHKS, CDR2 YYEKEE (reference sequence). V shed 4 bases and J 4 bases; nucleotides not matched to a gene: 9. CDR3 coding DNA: TGTGCCAGCAGCCTGCTAGCGGGTCTTGTCACCGGGGAGCTGTTTTTT. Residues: CASSLLAGLVTGELFF.

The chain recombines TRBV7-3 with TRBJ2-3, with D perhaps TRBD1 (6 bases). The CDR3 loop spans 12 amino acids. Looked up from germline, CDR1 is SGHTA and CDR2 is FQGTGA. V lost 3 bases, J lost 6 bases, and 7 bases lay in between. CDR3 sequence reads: CASSFTGDTQYF. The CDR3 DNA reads TGTGCCAGCAGCTTCACAGGGGATACGCAGTATTTT. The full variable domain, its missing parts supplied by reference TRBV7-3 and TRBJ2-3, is GAGVSQTPSNKVTEKGKYVELRCDPISGHTALYWYRQSLGQGPEFLIYFQGTGAADDSGLPNDRFFAVRPEGSVSTLKIQRTERGDSAVYLCASSFTGDTQYFGPGTRLTVL.

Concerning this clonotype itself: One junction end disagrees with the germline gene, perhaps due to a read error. CDR3 coding DNA: TGTGGCAGCAGTTCCTGGGTCAACACTGAAGCTTTCTTT. Its translation is CGSSSWVNTEAFF. J is TRBJ1-1 and V is TRBV27; no firm D call. The CDR3 is 13 amino acids. Per the germline V gene, CDR1 is MNHEY and CDR2 is SMNVEV (reference sequence).

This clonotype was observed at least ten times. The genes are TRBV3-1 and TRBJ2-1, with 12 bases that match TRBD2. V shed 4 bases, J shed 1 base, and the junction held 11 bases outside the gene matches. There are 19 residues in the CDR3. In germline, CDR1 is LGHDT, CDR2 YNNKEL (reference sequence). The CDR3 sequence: CASSPLRLAGVRSYNEQFF. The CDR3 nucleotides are TGTGCCAGCAGCCCTCTGAGACTAGCGGGAGTTCGGTCCTACAATGAGCAGTTCTTC.

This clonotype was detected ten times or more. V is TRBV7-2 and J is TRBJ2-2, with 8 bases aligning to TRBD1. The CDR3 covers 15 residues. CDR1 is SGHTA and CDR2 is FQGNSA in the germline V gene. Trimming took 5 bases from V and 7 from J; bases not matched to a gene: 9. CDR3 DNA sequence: TGTGCCAGCAGCAACGGACAGGGTGGTGGCGGGGAGCTGTTTTTT. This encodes CASSNGQGGGGELFF.

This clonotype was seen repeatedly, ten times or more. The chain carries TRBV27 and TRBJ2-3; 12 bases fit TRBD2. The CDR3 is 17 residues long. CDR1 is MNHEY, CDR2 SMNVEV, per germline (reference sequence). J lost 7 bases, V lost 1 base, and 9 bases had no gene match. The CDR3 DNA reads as TGTGCCAGCAGTTTATTGAGGACTAGCGGGACGGTAAATACGCAGTATTTT. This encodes CASSLLRTSGTVNTQYF.

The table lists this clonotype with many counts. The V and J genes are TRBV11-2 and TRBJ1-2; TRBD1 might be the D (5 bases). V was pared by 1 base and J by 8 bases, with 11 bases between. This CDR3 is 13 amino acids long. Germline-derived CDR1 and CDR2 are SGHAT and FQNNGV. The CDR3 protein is CASSLAGDRGYTF. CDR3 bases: TGTGCCAGCAGCTTAGCGGGGGACCGCGGCTACACCTTC.

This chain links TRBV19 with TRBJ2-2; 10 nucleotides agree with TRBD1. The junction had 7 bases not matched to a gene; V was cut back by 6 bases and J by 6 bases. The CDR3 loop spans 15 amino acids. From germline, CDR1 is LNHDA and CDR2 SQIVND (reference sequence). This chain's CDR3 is CASSPGTGVSGELFF. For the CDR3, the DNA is TGTGCCAGTAGCCCCGGGACAGGGGTGTCCGGGGAGCTGTTTTTT.

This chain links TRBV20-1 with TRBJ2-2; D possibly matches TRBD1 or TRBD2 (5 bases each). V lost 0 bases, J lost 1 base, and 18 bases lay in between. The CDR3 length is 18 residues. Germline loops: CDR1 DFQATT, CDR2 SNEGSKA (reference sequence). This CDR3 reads CSARDERPGPVNTGELFF. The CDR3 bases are TGCAGTGCTAGAGATGAGAGGCCGGGACCCGTGAACACCGGGGAGCTGTTTTTT.

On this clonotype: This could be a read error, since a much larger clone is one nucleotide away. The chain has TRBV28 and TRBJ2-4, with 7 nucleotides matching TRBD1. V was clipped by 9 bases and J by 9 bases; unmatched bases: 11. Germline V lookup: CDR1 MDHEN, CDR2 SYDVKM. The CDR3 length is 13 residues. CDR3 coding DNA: TGTGCCAGTTTAGACTGGGACAGCTCCATTCAGTACTTC. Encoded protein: CASLDWDSSIQYF. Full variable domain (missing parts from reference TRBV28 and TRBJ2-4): DVKVTQSSRYLVKRTGEKVFLECVQDMDHENMFWYRQDPGLGLRLIYFSYDVKMKEKGDIPEGYSVSREKKERFSLILESASTNQTSMYLCASLDWDSSIQYFGAGTRLSVL.

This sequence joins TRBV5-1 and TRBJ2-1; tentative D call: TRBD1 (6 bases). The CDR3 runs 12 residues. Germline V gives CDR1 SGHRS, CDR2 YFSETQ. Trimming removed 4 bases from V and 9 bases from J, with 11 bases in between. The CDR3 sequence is CASSQGISEQFF. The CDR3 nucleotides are TGCGCCAGCAGCCAGGGGATCAGTGAGCAGTTCTTC.

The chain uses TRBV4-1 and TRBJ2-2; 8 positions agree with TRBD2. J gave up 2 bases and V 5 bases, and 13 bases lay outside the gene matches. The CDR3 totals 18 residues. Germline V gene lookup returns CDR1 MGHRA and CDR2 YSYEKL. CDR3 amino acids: CASSTPRDSGINTGELFF. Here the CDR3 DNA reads TGCGCCAGCAGCACTCCCCGGGATAGCGGGATTAACACCGGGGAGCTGTTTTTT.

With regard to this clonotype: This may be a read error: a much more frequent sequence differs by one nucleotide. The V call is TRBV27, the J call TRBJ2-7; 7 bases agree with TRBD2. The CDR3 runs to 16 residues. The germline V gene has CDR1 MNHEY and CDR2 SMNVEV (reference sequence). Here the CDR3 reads CTSSSQTSPSSYEQYF. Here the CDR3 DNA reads TGTACCAGCAGTTCACAGACTAGCCCGAGCTCCTACGAGCAGTACTTC.

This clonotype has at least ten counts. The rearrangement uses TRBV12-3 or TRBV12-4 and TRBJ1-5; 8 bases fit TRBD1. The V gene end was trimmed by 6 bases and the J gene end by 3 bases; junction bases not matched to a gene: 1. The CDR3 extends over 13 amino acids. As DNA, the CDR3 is TGTGCCAGCAGGGGACAGGACAATCAGCCCCAGCATTTT. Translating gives CASRGQDNQPQHF.

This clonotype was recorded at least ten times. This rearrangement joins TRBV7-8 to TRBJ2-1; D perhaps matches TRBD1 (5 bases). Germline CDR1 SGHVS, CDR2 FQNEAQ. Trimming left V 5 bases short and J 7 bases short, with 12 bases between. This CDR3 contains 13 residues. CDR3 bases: TGTGCCAGCAGCCCCAGGGTTTTGAATGAGCAGTTCTTC. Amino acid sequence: CASSPRVLNEQFF.